This T cell receptor beta chain came from a study of T cell changes during pregnancy in multiple sclerosis. Method: immunoSEQ multiplex PCR; TCRdb's copy keeps in-frame clones and lacks some. The sample yields tens of thousands of clones, around 94% seen once. The sample holds one count of this clone. CDR1 SQVTM and CDR2 ANQGSEA come from the germline V gene. V dropped 1 base and J dropped 6 bases, with 16 bases sitting between them. The CDR3 covers 15 residues. This material consisted of CD4+ T cells from peripheral blood mononuclear cells, taken before pregnancy. The rearrangement uses TRBV29-1 and TRBJ2-4, with a weak D call TRBD1 (5 bases). This clonotype was sampled from a female donor with multiple sclerosis, enrolled in a pregnancy study. The CDR3 is CSVEVGRQGPNIQYF. CDR3 coding DNA: TGCAGCGTTGAAGTTGGGCGGCAGGGCCCAAACATTCAGTACTTC.